A single sample is the source of the 9 T cell receptor beta chains below, sequenced in a study of blood T cell repertoires in COVID-19. TCRdb's table, derived via immunoSEQ multiplex PCR, lists solely in-frame clones and lacks some. The sample contains under 75,000 clones, roughly 87% of which appear only once. Sequenced material: peripheral blood. These receptor sequences come from a man aged 45 to 65 with active COVID-19.

The chain combines TRBV7-6 with TRBJ2-7; tentative D call: TRBD2 (7 bases). Germline-derived CDR1 and CDR2 are SGHVS and FNYEAQ. The CDR3 extends over 14 amino acids. V was shortened by 1 base and J by 2 bases, with 9 bases between the two germline ends. CDR3 bases: TGTGCCAGCAGCTTAGAGGGGGGGCCCTACGAGCAGTACTTC. Translated, it gives CASSLEGGPYEQYF.

V usage is TRBV5-1 and J usage is TRBJ2-1, with TRBD2 matching 8 bases. CDR3 size: 14 residues. Germline values: CDR1 SGHRS, CDR2 YFSETQ. The J segment lost 6 bases and the V segment lost 4 bases, leaving 6 bases of the junction unmatched. CDR3 DNA: TGCGCCAGCAGCCCAGGACTAGCAGGCAATGAGCAGTTCTTC. This codes for CASSPGLAGNEQFF.

The CDR3 loop is CASEQGNTINTGELFF. The CDR3 DNA reads TGTGCCAGTGAACAGGGAAATACAATAAACACCGGGGAGCTGTTTTTT. The chain couples TRBV11-2 to TRBJ2-2, with D possibly TRBD1 on 6 matching bases. V was clipped by 9 bases and J by 2 bases, with 19 bases between them. The germline V gene has CDR1 SGHAT and CDR2 FQNNGV. The CDR3 has 16 residues.

This clone was observed once. V usage is TRBV7-2 and J usage is TRBJ1-2, with D maybe TRBD1 (5 bases). Germline V gene sequence: CDR1 SGHTA, CDR2 FQGNSA. The CDR3 runs 17 residues. Deletions cut 1 base from V and 6 bases from J, with 21 bases between. The CDR3 region is CASSLEGWGIQWNGYTF. CDR3 sequence (DNA): TGTGCCAGCAGCTTAGAGGGGTGGGGTATACAGTGGAATGGCTACACCTTC.

In DNA form, the CDR3 reads TGTGCCAGCAGTTCATTCAGGGGTTCCTACGAGCAGTACTTC. As protein: CASSSFRGSYEQYF. The chain couples TRBV27 to TRBJ2-7; D may be TRBD1 (6 bases). The CDR3 loop spans 14 amino acids. Germline CDR1 is MNHEY and CDR2 is SMNVEV (reference sequence). Trimming took 4 bases from V and 1 from J, leaving 11 bases between them.

CDR3 sequence reads: CASSPGGQGREKLFF. In DNA form, the CDR3 reads TGTGCCAGCAGCCCTGGGGGACAGGGGCGCGAAAAACTGTTTTTT. This sequence joins TRBV7-9 and TRBJ1-4, with 10 bases fitting TRBD1. Per germline, CDR1 SEHNR and CDR2 FQNEAQ (reference sequence). This CDR3 region has 15 residues. The junction had 8 bases not matched to a gene; V was cut back by 5 bases and J by 8 bases. Supplemented by reference TRBV7-9 and TRBJ1-4, the full variable domain reads DTGVSQNPRHKITKRGQNVTFRCDPISEHNRLYWYRQTLGQGPEFLTYFQNEAQLEKSRLLSDRFSAERPKGSFSTLEIQRTEQGDSAMYLCASSPGGQGREKLFFGSGTQLSVL.

Of note for this clone: One junction end does not reproduce the germline sequence, and a read error may be involved. V usage is TRBV7-7 and J usage is TRBJ2-5; 12 bases align to TRBD2. The CDR3 is made up of 17 amino acids. Germline CDR1 and CDR2: SSHAT and FNYEAQ (reference sequence). Here the CDR3 reads CASSQGRTSGELETQYF. CDR3 DNA: TGTGCTAGCAGCCAAGGGCGGACTAGCGGGGAACTCGAGACCCAGTACTTC.

This clone is a singleton in its sample. J is TRBJ1-2 and V is TRBV4-2, with 9 bases that match TRBD1. Germline V lookup: CDR1 LGHNA, CDR2 YNFKEQ. This CDR3 has 16 residues. The ends lost 0 bases at V and 5 bases at J; junction bases unmatched: 7. CDR3 sequence: CASSQDAGQGSYGYTF. CDR3 DNA: TGTGCCAGCAGCCAAGATGCGGGACAGGGAAGTTATGGCTACACCTTC.

The chain employs TRBV9 and TRBJ2-7; 7 bases are shared with TRBD2. Unmatched junction bases numbered 12, after V lost 0 bases and J lost 6 bases. The germline gives CDR1 SGDLS, CDR2 YYNGEE. This CDR3 is 16 amino acids long. Written as DNA, the CDR3 is TGTGCCAGCAGCGTAGGTGGGAGGGCAATATATAGCGAGCAGTACTTC. It encodes CASSVGGRAIYSEQYF.